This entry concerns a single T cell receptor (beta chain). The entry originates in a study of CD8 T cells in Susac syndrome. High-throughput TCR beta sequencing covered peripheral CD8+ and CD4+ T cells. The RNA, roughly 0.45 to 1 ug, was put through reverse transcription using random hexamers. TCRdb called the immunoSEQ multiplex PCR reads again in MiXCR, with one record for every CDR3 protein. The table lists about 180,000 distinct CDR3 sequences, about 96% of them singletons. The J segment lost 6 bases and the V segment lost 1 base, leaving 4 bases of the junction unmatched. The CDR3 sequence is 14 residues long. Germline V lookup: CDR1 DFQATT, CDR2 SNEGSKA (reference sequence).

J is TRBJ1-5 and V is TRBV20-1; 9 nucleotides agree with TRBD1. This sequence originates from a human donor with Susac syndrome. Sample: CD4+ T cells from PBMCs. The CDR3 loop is CSARAGQGRQPQHF. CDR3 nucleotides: TGCAGTGCTAGAGCGGGACAGGGACGTCAGCCCCAGCATTTT.